This T cell receptor (beta chain) was observed in a study of naive and memory T cell subsets. Germline V lookup: CDR1 MNHEY, CDR2 SMNVEV (reference sequence). The length of the CDR3 is 15 residues. Trimming removed 10 bases from V and 0 bases from J, with 13 bases in between. Study-level findings and limits: Over 95% of naive TCR sequences appeared only once after error correction, unlike memory subsets. Especially in CD8 cells, naive repertoires contained a few larger clonotypes, possibly CD45RA-re-expressing memory cells.

The beta constant-region primer was an equimolar mix of two oligonucleotides covering TRBC1 and TRBC2. Nested alpha and beta constant-region primers with the SP2 primer drove four PCR rounds on ligated cDNA. An oligonucleotide with the SP2 primer and a 12-nucleotide UMI was ligated to the cDNA 3' end. TCRdb recomputed calls from the UMI-ligation and nested PCR reads with MiXCR, one row per CDR3 protein. Of 90,000 to 120,000 distinct CDR3 sequences in the sample, around 13% were seen once. Details on this clonotype: Its antigen is unknown.

The receptor was isolated from a human donor in good health. The sample was naive CD8+ T cells from blood. The genes are TRBV27 and TRBJ2-6; either TRBD1 or TRBD2 may supply D (5 bases each). Written as DNA, the CDR3 is TGTGCCACGGGACCGACCCTCTCTGGGGCCAACGTCCTGACTTTC. Translating gives CATGPTLSGANVLTF.